The 8 T cell receptor beta chains below come from one sample, sequenced in a study of T cells after yellow fever vaccination. Each CDR3 protein gets one entry after TCRdb re-called the 5' RACE reads with MiXCR. The table lists about 330,000 distinct CDR3 sequences, roughly 6.8% of them singletons, with roughly 19% in the top ten. Sequences were derived from PBMCs, sampled roughly 45 days after the first yellow fever vaccination. The receptors originated from a man aged 18 to 30 who received the YFV17D yellow fever vaccine.

The chain carries TRBV20-1 and TRBJ2-7; 7 positions match TRBD2. The CDR3 length is 14 residues. Germline lookup yields CDR1 DFQATT and CDR2 SNEGSKA (reference sequence). Trimming took 2 bases from V and 5 from J; bases not matched to a gene: 9. CDR3: CSARSGVVTHEQYV. The CDR3 nucleotides read TGCAGTGCTAGAAGCGGGGTCGTAACCCACGAGCAGTACGTC.

Comment on this clonotype: At one end the junction does not follow the germline gene, possibly because of a read error. The chain recombines TRBV5-8 with TRBJ1-5; D gene uncertain. Germline lookup yields CDR1 SGHTS and CDR2 YDEGEE. This CDR3 region has 15 residues. This CDR3 is CASSLEESGNKPQHF. CDR3 nucleotide sequence: TGTGCCAGCAGCTTGGAGGAGTCGGGCAATAAGCCCCAGCATTTT.

The sample holds a few counts of this clonotype. The chain recombines TRBV27 with TRBJ1-5; no clear D gene. Germline V gene sequence: CDR1 MNHEY, CDR2 SMNVEV (reference sequence). Trimming pared 5 bases from V and 9 bases from J, leaving 14 bases between. This CDR3 has 13 residues. The CDR3 here is CASSSGNGGPQHF. In nucleotides, the CDR3 is TGTGCCAGCAGTAGTGGGAACGGAGGGCCCCAGCATTTT.

This chain uses TRBV7-9 with TRBJ1-2; D may be TRBD1 (5 bases). The germline V gene has CDR1 SEHNR and CDR2 FQNEAQ (reference sequence). V shed 4 bases and J shed 2 bases, with 14 bases lying between them. This CDR3 is built from 15 residues. The CDR3 nucleotides read TGTGCCAGCAGCTCCACGGGGCAGCCGAACTATGGCTACACCTTC. It encodes CASSSTGQPNYGYTF. The variable domain in full, completed from reference TRBV7-9 and TRBJ1-2, reads DTGVSQNPRHKITKRGQNVTFRCDPISEHNRLYWYRQTLGQGPEFLTYFQNEAQLEKSRLLSDRFSAERPKGSFSTLEIQRTEQGDSAMYLCASSSTGQPNYGYTFGSGTRLTVV.

The chain carries TRBV7-2 and TRBJ1-2; maybe TRBD1 (6 bases). This CDR3 contains 16 residues. V was clipped by 3 bases and J by 2 bases, with 16 bases between them. Germline CDR1 SGHTA, CDR2 FQGNSA. In DNA form, the CDR3 reads TGTGCCAGCAGCTTGGTCCCCCGGGACAACAACTATGGCTACACCTTC. Translation gives CASSLVPRDNNYGYTF. Together with reference TRBV7-2 and TRBJ1-2, the CDR3 gives the full variable domain: GAGVSQSPSNKVTEKGKDVELRCDPISGHTALYWYRQSLGQGLEFLIYFQGNSAPDKSGLPSDRFSAERTGGSVSTLTIQRTQQEDSAVYLCASSLVPRDNNYGYTFGSGTRLTVV.

This clonotype was observed a handful of times. V usage is TRBV12-3 or TRBV12-4 and J usage is TRBJ2-2, with 8 bases fitting TRBD1. The CDR3 has 13 residues. Unmatched junction bases numbered 6, after V lost 4 bases and J lost 11 bases. This CDR3 is CASSSAGGFELFF. The DNA for the CDR3 is TGTGCCAGCAGTTCCGCAGGGGGCTTTGAGCTGTTTTTT.

The chain employs TRBV19 and TRBJ1-1; D gene unclear. The V end lost 6 bases, the J end lost 4 bases, and 15 bases lay between the germline ends. Germline V gives CDR1 LNHDA, CDR2 SQIVND (reference sequence). The CDR3 is made up of 14 amino acids. The chain's CDR3 is CASRYSSVITEAFF. Here the CDR3 DNA reads TGTGCCAGTAGATATTCTTCGGTGATCACTGAAGCTTTCTTT.

There are a few counts of this clonotype. J is TRBJ1-5 and V is TRBV11-1; D is undetermined. V lost 5 bases, J lost 7 bases, and 12 bases lay in between. The CDR3 is 13 residues long. From germline, CDR1 is SGHAT and CDR2 FQDESV (reference sequence). CDR3 in DNA: TGTGCCAGCAGCGGAGGGTTGGGCCAGCCCCAGCATTTT. This codes for CASSGGLGQPQHF.